These T cell receptor beta chains were read from a single sample in a study of T cells after somatic rescue of genetic block. TCRdb keeps only in-frame clones here, not all; method: immunoSEQ multiplex PCR. Here the sample spans roughly 13,000 clones, roughly 73% being singletons. Sequencing input: peripheral blood mononuclear cells (PBMCs). The receptors stem from a boy aged 5-17 years. Each CDR3 is given with its conserved first and last residue. Each record gives: clone size, D gene, V gene, J gene, CDR3 protein, CDR3 DNA. D genes are given only for firm matches. Size is stated for part of the rows, as once, few or many counts, or as a class when the clone is expanded.

-	TRBD1	TRBV9	TRBJ1-2	CASSVADRVDGYTF	TGTGCCAGCAGCGTAGCGGACAGGGTAGATGGCTACACCTTC
-	-	TRBV28	TRBJ2-7	CATQGGEAREQYF	TGTGCCACTCAGGGGGGGGAGGCTAGGGAGCAGTACTTC
-	-	TRBV18	TRBJ2-6	CASSRPGPNYSGANVLTF	TGTGCCAGCTCAAGACCGGGACCGAACTACTCTGGGGCCAACGTCCTGACTTTC
-	-	TRBV14	TRBJ2-1	CASSQDWDSSYNEQFF	TGTGCCAGCAGCCAAGATTGGGATAGCTCCTACAATGAGCAGTTCTTC
few	-	TRBV9	TRBJ1-5	CASSVGSNQPQHF	TGTGCCAGCAGCGTAGGGAGCAATCAGCCCCAGCATTTT
-	-	TRBV11-2	TRBJ2-5	CASSLTQWVGETQYF	TGTGCCAGCAGCTTAACGCAGTGGGTAGGAGAGACCCAGTACTTC
once	-	TRBV6-4	TRBJ2-7	CASSDSMGRDYEQYF	TGTGCCAGCAGTGACTCGATGGGGAGAGACTACGAGCAGTACTTC
-	-	TRBV10-2	TRBJ2-1	CASRTVNEQFF	TGCGCCAGCAGGACAGTCAATGAGCAGTTCTTC
-	-	TRBV4-1	TRBJ1-4	CASSPEGRKLFF	TGCGCCAGCAGTCCAGAGGGGCGAAAACTGTTTTTT
-	TRBD2	TRBV7-6	TRBJ2-3	CASSSLAGAGGTQYF	TGTGCCAGCAGCTCACTAGCGGGGGCCGGGGGTACGCAGTATTTT
-	TRBD1	TRBV9	TRBJ2-2	CASMDRPTGELFF	TGTGCCTCCATGGACAGGCCCACCGGGGAGCTGTTTTTT
-	TRBD2	TRBV4-1	TRBJ2-3	CASSQGSLAGGTDTQYF	TGCGCCAGCAGCCAGGGTTCACTAGCGGGGGGCACAGATACGCAGTATTTT
few	TRBD2	TRBV29-1	TRBJ2-1	CSVPGTSGSLISYNEQFF	TGCAGCGTACCAGGGACTAGCGGGAGCCTCATCTCCTACAATGAGCAGTTCTTC
few	TRBD1	TRBV7-3	TRBJ1-2	CASSLGQGGTNYGYTF	TGTGCCAGCAGCTTAGGACAGGGGGGAACTAACTATGGCTACACCTTC
few	-	TRBV5-1	TRBJ2-1	CASRPTIDNEQFF	TGCGCCAGCCGCCCCACTATCGACAATGAGCAGTTCTTC
few	TRBD1	TRBV19	TRBJ1-5	CASSPGQGSYQPQHF	TGTGCCAGTAGTCCGGGACAGGGATCGTATCAGCCCCAGCATTTT
-	TRBD1	TRBV7-8	TRBJ1-5	CASSPRQGFNQPQHF	TGTGCCAGCAGCCCCCGACAGGGCTTCAATCAGCCCCAGCATTTT
few	-	TRBV2	TRBJ1-6	CASLRTRSPLHF	TGTGCCAGCTTACGGACGCGTTCACCCCTCCACTTT
-	TRBD2	TRBV2	TRBJ2-1	CASSERVTSKFF	TGTGCCAGCAGTGAAAGGGTGACTAGCAAGTTCTTC
-	TRBD1	TRBV7-9	TRBJ2-2	CASSLFGTGAEKLFF	TGTGCCAGCAGCTTGTTCGGGACAGGGGCCGAAAAGCTGTTTTTT
once	-	TRBV14	TRBJ1-4	CASSLRTLGEKLFF	TGTGCCAGCAGCCTACGTACGCTGGGTGAAAAACTGTTTTTT
-	-	TRBV5-4	TRBJ2-7	CASSFKNTGSYEQYF	TGTGCCAGCAGCTTTAAAAACACAGGTTCCTACGAGCAGTACTTC
once	-	TRBV27	TRBJ2-2	CASSFSTRQNANTGELFF	TGTGCCAGCAGTTTTTCAACCCGACAGAACGCGAACACCGGGGAGCTGTTTTTT
-	-	TRBV5-5	TRBJ1-1	CASSLAGGNTEAFF	TGTGCCAGCAGCTTGGCTGGTGGAAACACTGAAGCTTTCTTT
-	-	TRBV6-6	TRBJ2-7	CASSSHQTYEQYF	TGTGCCAGCAGTTCCCACCAGACCTACGAGCAGTACTTC
few	TRBD2	TRBV19	TRBJ2-1	CASTLAGASYNEQFF	TGTGCCAGTACTTTAGCGGGGGCCTCCTACAATGAGCAGTTCTTC
-	-	TRBV6-1	TRBJ1-2	CASSGGGRGYGYTF	TGTGCCAGCAGTGGGGGGGGGCGAGGCTATGGCTACACCTTC
-	TRBD1	TRBV7-6	TRBJ2-1	CASSLTGTGRSPNEQFF	TGTGCCAGCAGCTTAACCGGGACAGGGCGGTCACCCAATGAGCAGTTCTTC
-	-	TRBV27	TRBJ2-7	CASSLGGRLNEQYF	TGTGCCAGCAGTTTAGGCGGGCGTCTAAACGAGCAGTACTTC
-	TRBD2	TRBV6-5	TRBJ2-3	CASSPTSGSTDTQYF	TGTGCCAGCAGTCCAACTAGCGGGAGTACAGATACGCAGTATTTT
-	TRBD1	TRBV27	TRBJ1-4	CASSYLGTGNEKLFF	TGTGCCAGCAGCTATCTCGGGACAGGGAATGAAAAACTGTTTTTT
-	-	TRBV9	TRBJ2-2	CASSVGHGWDTGELFF	TGTGCCAGCAGCGTAGGCCACGGATGGGACACCGGGGAGCTGTTTTTT
-	-	TRBV25-1	TRBJ2-2	CASRPEAYTGELFF	TGTGCCAGCCGCCCAGAGGCCTACACCGGGGAGCTGTTTTTT
few	-	TRBV7-6	TRBJ1-2	CASSLGRTYGYTF	TGTGCCAGCAGCCTCGGGAGGACCTATGGCTACACCTTC
once	-	TRBV27	TRBJ1-1	CASSFGSGTEAFF	TGTGCCAGCAGTTTCGGTTCAGGTACTGAAGCTTTCTTT
-	TRBD1	TRBV5-1	TRBJ1-2	CASSPDRGFGYTF	TGCGCCAGCAGCCCGGACAGGGGGTTTGGCTACACCTTC
-	TRBD1	TRBV11-1	TRBJ2-3	CASSLSRGQDTQYF	TGTGCCAGCAGCTTAAGTAGGGGGCAGGATACGCAGTATTTT
few	TRBD1	TRBV11-2	TRBJ1-6	CASSLLGTGSNSPLHF	TGTGCCAGCAGCTTACTTGGGACAGGGAGCAATTCACCCCTCCACTTT
-	-	TRBV18	TRBJ2-2	CASSPAGGSTGELFF	TGTGCCAGCTCACCGGCAGGGGGGAGTACCGGGGAGCTGTTTTTT
-	-	TRBV11-2	TRBJ1-4	CASSWARDEKLFF	TGTGCCAGCAGCTGGGCCCGGGATGAAAAACTGTTTTTT
-	TRBD2	TRBV19	TRBJ2-1	CASSIWSSGRALTEQFF	TGTGCCAGTAGTATATGGTCTAGCGGGAGGGCCTTGACTGAGCAGTTCTTC
-	-	TRBV19	TRBJ1-1	CASRSPVEAFF	TGTGCCAGTAGGTCCCCTGTCGAAGCTTTCTTT
-	-	TRBV7-8	TRBJ2-5	CASSLGLSGETQYF	TGTGCCAGCAGCTTAGGGTTGTCGGGGGAGACCCAGTACTTC